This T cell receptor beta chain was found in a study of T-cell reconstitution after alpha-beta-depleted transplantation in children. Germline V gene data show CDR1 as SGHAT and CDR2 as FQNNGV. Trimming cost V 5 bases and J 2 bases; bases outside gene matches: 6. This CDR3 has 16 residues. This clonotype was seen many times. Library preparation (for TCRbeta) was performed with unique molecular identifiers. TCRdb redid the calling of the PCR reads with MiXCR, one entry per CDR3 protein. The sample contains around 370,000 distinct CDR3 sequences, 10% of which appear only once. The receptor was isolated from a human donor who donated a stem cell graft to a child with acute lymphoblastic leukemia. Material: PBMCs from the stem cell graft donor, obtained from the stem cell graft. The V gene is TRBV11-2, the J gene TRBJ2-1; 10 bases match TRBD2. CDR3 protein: CASSDLTSGPYNEQFF. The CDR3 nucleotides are TGTGCCAGCAGCGACTTGACTAGCGGGCCCTACAATGAGCAGTTCTTC.